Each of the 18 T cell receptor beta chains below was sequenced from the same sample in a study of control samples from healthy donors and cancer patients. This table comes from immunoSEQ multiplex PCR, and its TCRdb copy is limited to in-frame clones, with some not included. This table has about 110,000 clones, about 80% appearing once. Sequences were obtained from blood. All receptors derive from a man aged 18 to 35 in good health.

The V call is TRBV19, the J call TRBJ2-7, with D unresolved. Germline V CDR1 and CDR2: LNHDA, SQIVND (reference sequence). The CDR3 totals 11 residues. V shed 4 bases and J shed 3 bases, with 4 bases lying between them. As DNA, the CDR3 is TGTGCCAGTAGTAGCTTCTACGAGCAGTACTTC. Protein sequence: CASSSFYEQYF.

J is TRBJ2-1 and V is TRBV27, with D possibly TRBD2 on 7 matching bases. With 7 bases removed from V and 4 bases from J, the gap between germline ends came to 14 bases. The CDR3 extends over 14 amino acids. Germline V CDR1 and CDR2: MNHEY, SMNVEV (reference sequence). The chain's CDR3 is CASKRGGDYNEQFF. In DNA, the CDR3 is TGTGCCAGCAAGAGAGGGGGGGATTACAATGAGCAGTTCTTC.

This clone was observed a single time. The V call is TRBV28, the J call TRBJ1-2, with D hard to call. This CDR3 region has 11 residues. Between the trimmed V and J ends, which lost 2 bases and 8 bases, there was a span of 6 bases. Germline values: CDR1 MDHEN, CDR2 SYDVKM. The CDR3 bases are TGTGCCAGCAGTTTAAGGAGAGGCTACACCTTC. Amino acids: CASSLRRGYTF.

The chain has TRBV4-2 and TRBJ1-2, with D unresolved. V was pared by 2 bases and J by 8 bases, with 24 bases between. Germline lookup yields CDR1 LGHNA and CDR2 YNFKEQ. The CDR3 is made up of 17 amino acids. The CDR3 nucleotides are TGTGCCAGCAGCCAACTCTCCGGCGAGAGTTCCCTTCGGGGCTACACCTTC. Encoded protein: CASSQLSGESSLRGYTF.

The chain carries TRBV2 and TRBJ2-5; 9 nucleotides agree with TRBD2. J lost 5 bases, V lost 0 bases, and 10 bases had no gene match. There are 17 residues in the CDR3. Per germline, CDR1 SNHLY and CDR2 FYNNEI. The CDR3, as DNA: TGTGCCAGCAGTGAAGCGCTTCGGCGGGGGGGCCGCGAGACCCAGTACTTC. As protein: CASSEALRRGGRETQYF.

The CDR3 bases are TGTGCCAGCAGCTCCCTCCGGGGGTCACCCCTCCACTTT. Translated: CASSSLRGSPLHF. V usage is TRBV11-2 and J usage is TRBJ1-6; tentative D call: TRBD1 (5 bases). The CDR3 has 13 amino acids. Germline values: CDR1 SGHAT, CDR2 FQNNGV. V shed 4 bases and J shed 10 bases, with 11 bases lying between them.

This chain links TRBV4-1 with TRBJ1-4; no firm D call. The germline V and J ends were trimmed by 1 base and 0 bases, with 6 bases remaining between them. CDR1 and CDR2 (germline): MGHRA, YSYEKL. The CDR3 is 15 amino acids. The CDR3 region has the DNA TGCGCCAGCAGCCAAGTCGGTTCAACTAATGAAAAACTGTTTTTT. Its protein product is CASSQVGSTNEKLFF.

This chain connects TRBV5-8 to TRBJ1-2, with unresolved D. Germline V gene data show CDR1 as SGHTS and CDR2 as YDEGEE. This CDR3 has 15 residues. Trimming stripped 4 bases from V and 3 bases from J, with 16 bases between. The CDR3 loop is CASSPGMEADYGYTF. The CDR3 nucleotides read TGTGCCAGCAGCCCCGGGATGGAGGCTGACTATGGCTACACCTTC.

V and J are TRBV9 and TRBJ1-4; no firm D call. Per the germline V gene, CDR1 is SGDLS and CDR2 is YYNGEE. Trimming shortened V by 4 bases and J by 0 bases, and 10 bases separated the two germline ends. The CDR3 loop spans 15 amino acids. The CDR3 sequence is CASSPDGATNEKLFF. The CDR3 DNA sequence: TGTGCCAGCAGCCCCGACGGTGCAACTAATGAAAAACTGTTTTTT.

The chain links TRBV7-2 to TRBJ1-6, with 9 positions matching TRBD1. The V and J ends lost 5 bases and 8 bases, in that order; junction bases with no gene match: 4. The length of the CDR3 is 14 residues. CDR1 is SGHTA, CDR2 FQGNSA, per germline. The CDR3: CASSHRDRDSPLHF. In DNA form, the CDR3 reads TGTGCCAGCAGCCACCGGGACAGGGATTCACCCCTCCACTTT.

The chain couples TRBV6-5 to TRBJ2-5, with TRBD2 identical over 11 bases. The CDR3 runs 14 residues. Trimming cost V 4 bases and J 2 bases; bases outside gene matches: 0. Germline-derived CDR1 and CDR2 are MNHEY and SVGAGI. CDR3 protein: CASSLAGGQETQYF. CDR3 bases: TGTGCCAGCAGTTTAGCGGGGGGGCAAGAGACCCAGTACTTC.

The CDR3 loop reads CASSYGGQGAGEQYV. The CDR3 coding sequence is TGTGCCAGCAGTTACGGGGGACAGGGGGCGGGAGAGCAGTACGTC. The chain joins TRBV6-6 to TRBJ2-7; 12 bases are shared with TRBD1. Germline CDR1 MNHNY, CDR2 SVGAGI (reference sequence). The J segment lost 7 bases and the V segment lost 2 bases, leaving 6 bases of the junction unmatched. The CDR3 is made up of 15 amino acids.

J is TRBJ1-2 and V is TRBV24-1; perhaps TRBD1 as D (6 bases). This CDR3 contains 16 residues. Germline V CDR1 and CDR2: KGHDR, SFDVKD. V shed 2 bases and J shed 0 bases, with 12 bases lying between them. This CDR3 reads CATSDSSQGTNYGYTF. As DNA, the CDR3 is TGTGCCACCAGTGATTCCTCACAGGGAACTAACTATGGCTACACCTTC.

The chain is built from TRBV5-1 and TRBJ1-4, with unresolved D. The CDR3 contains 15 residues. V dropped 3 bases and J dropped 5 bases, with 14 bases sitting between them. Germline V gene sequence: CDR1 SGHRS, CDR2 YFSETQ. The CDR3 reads CASSSMGGKNEKLFF. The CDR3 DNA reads TGCGCCAGCAGCTCGATGGGAGGGAAAAATGAAAAACTGTTTTTT. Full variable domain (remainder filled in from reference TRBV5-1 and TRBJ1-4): KAGVTQTPRYLIKTRGQQVTLSCSPISGHRSVSWYQQTPGQGLQFLFEYFSETQRNKGNFPGRFSGRQFSNSRSEMNVSTLELGDSALYLCASSSMGGKNEKLFFGSGTQLSVL.

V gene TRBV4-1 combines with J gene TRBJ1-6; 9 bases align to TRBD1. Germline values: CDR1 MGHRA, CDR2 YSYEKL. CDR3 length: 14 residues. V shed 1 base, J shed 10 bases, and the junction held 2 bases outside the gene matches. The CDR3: CASSQGTGESPLHF. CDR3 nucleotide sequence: TGCGCCAGCAGCCAAGGGACAGGGGAGTCACCCCTCCACTTT.

CDR3 in amino acids: CASSLGTSGGSDTQYF. CDR3 DNA: TGCGCCAGCAGCTTGGGAACTAGCGGGGGTTCAGATACGCAGTATTTT. The chain uses TRBV5-1 and TRBJ2-3; 11 bases align to TRBD2. Germline V gene sequence: CDR1 SGHRS, CDR2 YFSETQ. The CDR3 length is 16 residues. V shed 0 bases, J shed 4 bases, and the junction held 4 bases outside the gene matches.

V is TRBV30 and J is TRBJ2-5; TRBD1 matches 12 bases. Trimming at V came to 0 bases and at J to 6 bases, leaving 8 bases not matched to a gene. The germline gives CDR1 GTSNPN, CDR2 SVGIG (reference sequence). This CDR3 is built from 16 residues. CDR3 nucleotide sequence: TGTGCCTGGAGTGTACAGGGACAGGGGGCGAGGAAGACCCAGTACTTC. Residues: CAWSVQGQGARKTQYF.

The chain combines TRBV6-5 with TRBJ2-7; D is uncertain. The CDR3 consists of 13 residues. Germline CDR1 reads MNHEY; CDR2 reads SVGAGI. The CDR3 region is CAGSPSWGYEQYV. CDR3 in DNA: TGTGCCGGCAGCCCGTCGTGGGGTTACGAGCAGTACGTC.